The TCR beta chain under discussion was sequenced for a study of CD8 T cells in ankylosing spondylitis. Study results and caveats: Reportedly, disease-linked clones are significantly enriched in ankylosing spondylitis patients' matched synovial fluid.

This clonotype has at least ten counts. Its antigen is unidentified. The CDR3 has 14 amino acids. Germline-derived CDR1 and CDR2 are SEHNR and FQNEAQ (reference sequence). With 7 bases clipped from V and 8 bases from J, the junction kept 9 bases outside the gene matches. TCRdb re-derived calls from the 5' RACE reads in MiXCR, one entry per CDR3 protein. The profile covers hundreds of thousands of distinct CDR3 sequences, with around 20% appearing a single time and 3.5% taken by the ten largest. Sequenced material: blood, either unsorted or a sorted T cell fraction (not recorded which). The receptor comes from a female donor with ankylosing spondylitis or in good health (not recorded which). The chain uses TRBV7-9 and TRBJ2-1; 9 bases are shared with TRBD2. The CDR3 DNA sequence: TGTGCCAGCACTCTGGGGGTAGCGGGAGATGAGCAGTTCTTC. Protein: CASTLGVAGDEQFF.